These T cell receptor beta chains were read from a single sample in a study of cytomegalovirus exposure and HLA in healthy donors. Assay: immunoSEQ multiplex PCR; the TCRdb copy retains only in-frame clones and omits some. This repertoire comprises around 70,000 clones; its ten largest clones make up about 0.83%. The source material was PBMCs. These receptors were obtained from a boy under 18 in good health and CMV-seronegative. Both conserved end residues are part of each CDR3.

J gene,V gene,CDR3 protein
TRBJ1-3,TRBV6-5,CASSYRTGVNTIYF
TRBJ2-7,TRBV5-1,CASSSGKWTSGGTEQYF
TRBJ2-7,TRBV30,CASMTGPYEQYF
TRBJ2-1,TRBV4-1,CASSQVANNEQFF
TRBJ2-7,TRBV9,CASSVAYGAYEQYF
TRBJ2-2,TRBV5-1,CASSLVPGSNTGELFF
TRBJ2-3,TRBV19,CASSGGQYLTDTQYF
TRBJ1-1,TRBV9,CASSETGGPNTEAFF
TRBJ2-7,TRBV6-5,CASSYDRALEQYF
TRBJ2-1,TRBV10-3,CAIGALSSYNEQFF
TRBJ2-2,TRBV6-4,CASSLDRTGELFF
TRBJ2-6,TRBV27,CASSAIQGFGANVLTF
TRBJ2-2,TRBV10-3,CAISAIGTGILRDTGELFF